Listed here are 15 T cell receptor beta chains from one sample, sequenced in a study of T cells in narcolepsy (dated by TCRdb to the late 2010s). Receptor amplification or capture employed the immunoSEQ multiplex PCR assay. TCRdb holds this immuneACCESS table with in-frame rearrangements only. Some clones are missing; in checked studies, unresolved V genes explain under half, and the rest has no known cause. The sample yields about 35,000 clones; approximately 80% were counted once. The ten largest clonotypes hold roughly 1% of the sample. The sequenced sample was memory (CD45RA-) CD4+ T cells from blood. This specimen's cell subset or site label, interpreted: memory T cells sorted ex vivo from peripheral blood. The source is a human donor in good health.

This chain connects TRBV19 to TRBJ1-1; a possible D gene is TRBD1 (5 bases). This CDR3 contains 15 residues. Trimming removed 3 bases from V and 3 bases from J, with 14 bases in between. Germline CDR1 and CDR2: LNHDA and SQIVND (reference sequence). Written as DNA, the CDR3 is TGTGCCAGTAGTATCGCCCAGGGAAGGTACACTGAAGCTTTCTTT. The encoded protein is CASSIAQGRYTEAFF.

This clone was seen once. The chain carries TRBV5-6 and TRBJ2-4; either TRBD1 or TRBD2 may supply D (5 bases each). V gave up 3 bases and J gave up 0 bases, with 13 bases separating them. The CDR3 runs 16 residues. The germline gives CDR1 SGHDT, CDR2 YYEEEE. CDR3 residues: CASSSYRGGAKNIQYF. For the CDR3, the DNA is TGTGCCAGCAGCTCCTACCGTGGGGGAGCCAAAAACATTCAGTACTTC.

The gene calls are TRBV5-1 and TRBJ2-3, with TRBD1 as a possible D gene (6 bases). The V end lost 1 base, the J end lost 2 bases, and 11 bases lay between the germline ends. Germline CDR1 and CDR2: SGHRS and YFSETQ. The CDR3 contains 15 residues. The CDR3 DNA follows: TGCGCCAGCAGCTTGAGGGGGTTGGTCACAGATACGCAGTATTTT. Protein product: CASSLRGLVTDTQYF.

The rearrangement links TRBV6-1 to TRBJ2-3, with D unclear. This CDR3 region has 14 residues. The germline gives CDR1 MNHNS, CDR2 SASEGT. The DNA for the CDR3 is TGTGCAACCGGGCGGCGAATTAGCACAGATACGCAGTATTTT. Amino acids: CATGRRISTDTQYF.

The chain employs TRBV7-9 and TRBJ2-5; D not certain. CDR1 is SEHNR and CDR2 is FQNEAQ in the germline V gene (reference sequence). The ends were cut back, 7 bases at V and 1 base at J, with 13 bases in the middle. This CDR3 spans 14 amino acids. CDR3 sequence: CASIPSQFQETQYF. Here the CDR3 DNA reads TGTGCCAGCATCCCAAGCCAATTCCAAGAGACCCAGTACTTC.

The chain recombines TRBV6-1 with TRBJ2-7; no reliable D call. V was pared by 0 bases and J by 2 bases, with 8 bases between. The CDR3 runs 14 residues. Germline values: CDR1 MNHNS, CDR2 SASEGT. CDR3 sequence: CASSEARQAYEQYF. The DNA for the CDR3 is TGTGCCAGCAGTGAAGCACGGCAGGCCTACGAGCAGTACTTC.

This chain's CDR3 is CASSQDDRGRETQYF. The CDR3 DNA reads TGCGCCAGCAGCCAAGATGACAGGGGGCGGGAGACCCAGTACTTC. V gene TRBV4-3 combines with J gene TRBJ2-5; 10 bases are a match to TRBD1. This CDR3 comprises 15 residues. Germline V lookup: CDR1 LGHNA, CDR2 YSLEER. V was clipped by 0 bases and J by 5 bases; unmatched bases: 3.

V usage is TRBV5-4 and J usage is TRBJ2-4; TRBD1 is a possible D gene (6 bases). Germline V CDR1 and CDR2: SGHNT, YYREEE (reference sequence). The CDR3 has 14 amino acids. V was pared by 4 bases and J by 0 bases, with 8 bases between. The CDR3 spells CASSRDIAKNIQYF. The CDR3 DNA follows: TGTGCCAGCAGCCGGGACATAGCCAAAAACATTCAGTACTTC.

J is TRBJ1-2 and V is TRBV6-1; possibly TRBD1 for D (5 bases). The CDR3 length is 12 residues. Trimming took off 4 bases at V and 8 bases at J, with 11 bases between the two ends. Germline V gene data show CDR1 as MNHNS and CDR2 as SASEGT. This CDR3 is CASSADSAGYTF. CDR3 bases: TGTGCCAGCAGTGCAGACAGTGCCGGCTACACCTTC.

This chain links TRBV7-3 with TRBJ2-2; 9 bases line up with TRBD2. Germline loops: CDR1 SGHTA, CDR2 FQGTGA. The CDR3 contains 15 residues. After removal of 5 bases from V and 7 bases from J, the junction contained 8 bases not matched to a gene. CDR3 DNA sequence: TGTGCCAGCAGCCCAGGACTAGCGTCGGGCGGGGAGCTGTTTTTT. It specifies CASSPGLASGGELFF.

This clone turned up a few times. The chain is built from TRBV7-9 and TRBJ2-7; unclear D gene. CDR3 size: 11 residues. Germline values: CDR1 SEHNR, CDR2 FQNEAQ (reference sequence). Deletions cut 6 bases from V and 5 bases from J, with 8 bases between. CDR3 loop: CASRRGNEQYF. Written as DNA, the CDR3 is TGTGCCAGCAGAAGAGGTAACGAGCAGTACTTC. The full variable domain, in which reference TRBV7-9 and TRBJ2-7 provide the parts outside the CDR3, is DTGVSQNPRHKITKRGQNVTFRCDPISEHNRLYWYRQTLGQGPEFLTYFQNEAQLEKSRLLSDRFSAERPKGSFSTLEIQRTEQGDSAMYLCASRRGNEQYFGPGTRLTVT.

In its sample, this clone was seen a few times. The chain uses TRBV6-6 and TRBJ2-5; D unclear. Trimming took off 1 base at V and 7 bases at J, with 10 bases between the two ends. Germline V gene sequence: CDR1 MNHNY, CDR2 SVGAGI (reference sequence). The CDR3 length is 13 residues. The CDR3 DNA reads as TGTGCCAGCAGTTACTTTGACACGGGGACCCAGTACTTC. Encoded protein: CASSYFDTGTQYF.

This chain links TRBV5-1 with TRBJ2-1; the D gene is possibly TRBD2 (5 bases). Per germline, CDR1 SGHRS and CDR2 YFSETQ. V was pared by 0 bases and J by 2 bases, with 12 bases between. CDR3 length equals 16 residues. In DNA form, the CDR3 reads TGCGCCAGCAGCTTGGAGGGTAGCGTGACCTACAATGAGCAGTTCTTC. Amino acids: CASSLEGSVTYNEQFF.

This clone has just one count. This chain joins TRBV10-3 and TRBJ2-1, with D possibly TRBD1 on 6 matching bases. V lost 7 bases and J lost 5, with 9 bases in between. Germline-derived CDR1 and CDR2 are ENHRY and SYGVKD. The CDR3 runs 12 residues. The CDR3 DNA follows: TGTGCCATCACCAGGGGAAACAATGAGCAGTTCTTC. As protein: CAITRGNNEQFF.

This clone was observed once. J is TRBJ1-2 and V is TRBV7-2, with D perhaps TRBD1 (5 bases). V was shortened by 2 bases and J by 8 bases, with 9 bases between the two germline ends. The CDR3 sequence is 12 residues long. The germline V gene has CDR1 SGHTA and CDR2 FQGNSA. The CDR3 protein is CASSLRGFGYTF. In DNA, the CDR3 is TGTGCCAGCAGCTTACGGGGCTTCGGCTACACCTTC.